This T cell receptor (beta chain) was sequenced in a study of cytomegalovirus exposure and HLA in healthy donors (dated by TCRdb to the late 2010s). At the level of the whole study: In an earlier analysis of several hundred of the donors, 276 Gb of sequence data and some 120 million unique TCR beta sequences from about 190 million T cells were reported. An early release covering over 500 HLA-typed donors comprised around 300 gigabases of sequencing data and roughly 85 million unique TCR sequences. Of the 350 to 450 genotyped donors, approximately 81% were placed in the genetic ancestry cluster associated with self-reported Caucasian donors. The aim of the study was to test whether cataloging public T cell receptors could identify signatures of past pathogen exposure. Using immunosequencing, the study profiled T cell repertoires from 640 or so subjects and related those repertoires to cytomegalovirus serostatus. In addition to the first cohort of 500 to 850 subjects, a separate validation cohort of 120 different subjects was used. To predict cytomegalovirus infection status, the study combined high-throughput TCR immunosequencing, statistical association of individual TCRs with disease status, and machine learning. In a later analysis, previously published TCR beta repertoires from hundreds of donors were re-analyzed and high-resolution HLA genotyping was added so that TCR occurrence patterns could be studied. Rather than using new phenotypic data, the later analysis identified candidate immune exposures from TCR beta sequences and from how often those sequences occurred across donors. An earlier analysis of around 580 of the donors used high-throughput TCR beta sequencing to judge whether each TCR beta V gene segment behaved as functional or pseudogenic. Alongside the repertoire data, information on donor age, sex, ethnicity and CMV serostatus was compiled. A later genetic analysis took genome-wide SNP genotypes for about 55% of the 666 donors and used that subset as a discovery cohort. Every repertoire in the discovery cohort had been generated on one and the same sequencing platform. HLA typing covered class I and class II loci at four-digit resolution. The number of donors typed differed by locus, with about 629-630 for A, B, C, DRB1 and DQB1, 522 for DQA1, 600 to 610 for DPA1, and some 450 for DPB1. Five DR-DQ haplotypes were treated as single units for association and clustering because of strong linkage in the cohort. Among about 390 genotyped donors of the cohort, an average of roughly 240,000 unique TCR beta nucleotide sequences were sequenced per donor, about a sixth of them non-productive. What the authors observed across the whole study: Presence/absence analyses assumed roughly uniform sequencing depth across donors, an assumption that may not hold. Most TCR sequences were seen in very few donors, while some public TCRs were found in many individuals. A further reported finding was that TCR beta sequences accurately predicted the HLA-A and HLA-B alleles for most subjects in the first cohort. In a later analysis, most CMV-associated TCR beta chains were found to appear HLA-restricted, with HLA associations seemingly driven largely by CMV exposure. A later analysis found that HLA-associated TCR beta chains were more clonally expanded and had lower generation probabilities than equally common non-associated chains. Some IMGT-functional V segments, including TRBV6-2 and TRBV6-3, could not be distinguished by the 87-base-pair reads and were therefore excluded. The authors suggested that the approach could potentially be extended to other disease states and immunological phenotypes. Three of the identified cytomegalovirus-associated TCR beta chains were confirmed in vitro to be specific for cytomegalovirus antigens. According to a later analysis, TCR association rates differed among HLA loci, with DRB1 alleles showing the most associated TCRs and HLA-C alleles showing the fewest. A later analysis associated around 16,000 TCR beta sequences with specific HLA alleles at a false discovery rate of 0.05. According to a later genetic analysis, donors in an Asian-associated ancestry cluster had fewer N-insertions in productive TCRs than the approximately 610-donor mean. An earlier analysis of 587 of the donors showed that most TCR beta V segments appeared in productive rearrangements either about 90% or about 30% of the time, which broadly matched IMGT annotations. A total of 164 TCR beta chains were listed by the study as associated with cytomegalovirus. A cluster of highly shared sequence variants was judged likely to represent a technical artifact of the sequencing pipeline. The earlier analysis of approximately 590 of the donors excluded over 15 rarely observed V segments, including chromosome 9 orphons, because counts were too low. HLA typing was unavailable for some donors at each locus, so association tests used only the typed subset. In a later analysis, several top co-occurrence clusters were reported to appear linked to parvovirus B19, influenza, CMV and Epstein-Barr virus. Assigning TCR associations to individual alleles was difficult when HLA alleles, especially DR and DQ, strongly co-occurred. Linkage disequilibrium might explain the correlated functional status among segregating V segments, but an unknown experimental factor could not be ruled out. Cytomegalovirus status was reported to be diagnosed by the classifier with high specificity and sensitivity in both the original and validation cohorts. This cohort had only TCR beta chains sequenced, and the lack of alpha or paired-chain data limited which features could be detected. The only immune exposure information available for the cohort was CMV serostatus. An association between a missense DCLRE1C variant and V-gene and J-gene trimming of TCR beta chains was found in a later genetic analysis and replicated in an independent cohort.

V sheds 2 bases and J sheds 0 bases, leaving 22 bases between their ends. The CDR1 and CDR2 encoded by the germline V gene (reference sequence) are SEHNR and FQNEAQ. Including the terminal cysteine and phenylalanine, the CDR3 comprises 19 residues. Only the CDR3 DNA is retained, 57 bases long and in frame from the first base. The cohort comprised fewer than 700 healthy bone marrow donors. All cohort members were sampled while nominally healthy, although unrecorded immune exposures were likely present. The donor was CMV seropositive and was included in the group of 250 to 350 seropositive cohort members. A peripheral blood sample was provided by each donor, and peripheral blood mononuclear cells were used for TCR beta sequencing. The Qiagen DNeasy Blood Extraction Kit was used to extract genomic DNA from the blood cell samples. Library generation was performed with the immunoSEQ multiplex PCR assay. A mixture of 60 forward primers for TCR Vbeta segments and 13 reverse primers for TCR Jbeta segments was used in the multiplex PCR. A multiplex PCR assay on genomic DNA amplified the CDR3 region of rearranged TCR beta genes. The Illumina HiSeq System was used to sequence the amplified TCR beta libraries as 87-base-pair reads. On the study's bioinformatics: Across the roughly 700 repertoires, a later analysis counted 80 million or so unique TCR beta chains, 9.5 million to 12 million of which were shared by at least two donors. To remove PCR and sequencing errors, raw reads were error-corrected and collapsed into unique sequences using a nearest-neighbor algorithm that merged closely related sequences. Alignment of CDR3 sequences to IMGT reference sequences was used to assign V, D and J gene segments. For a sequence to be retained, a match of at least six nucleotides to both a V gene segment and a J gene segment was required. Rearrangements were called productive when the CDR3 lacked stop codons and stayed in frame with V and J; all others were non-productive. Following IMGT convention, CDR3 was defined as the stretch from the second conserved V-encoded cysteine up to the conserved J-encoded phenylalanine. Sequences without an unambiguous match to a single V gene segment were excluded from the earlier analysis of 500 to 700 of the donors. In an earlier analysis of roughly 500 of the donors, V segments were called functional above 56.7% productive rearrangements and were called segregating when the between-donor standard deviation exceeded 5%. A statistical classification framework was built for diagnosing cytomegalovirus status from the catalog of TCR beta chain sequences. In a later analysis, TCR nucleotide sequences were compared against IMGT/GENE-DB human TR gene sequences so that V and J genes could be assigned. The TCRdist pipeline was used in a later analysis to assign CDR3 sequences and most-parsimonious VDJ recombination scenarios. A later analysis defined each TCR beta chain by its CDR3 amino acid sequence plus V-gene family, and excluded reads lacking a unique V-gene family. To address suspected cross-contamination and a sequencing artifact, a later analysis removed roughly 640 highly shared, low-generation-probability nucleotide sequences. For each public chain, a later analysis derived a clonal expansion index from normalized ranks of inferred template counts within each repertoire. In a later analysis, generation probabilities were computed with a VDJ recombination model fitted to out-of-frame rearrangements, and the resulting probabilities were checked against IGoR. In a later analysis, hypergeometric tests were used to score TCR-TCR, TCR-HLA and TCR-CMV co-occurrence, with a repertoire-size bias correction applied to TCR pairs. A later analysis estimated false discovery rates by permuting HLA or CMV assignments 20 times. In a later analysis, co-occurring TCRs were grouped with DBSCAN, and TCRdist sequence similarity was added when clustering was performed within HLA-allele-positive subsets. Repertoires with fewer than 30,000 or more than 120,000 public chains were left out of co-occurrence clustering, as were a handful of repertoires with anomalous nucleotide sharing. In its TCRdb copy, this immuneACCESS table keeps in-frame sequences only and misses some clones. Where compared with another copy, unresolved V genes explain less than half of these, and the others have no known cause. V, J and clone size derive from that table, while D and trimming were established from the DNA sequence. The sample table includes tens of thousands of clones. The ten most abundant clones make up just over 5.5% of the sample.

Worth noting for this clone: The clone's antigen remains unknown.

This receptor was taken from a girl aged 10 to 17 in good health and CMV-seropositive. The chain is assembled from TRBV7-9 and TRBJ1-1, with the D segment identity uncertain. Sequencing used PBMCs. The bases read TGTGCCAGCAGCTTACTTGTCATGAGGAACCCCTCCATGAACACTGAAGCTTTCTTT. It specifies CASSLLVMRNPSMNTEAFF.